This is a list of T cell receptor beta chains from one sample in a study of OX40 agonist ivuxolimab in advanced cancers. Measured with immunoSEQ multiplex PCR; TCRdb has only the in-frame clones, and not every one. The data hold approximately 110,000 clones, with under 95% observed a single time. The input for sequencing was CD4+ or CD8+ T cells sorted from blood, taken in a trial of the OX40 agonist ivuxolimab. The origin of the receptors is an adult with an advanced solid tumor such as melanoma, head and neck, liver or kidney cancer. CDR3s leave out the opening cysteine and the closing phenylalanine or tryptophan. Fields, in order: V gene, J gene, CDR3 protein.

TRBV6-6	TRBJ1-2	ASSPASGDGYT
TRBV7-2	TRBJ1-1	ASSRGQSNTEAF
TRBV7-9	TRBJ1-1	ASSLDTEAF
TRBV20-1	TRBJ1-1	SAGGGGR
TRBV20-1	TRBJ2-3	SGLDTDTQY
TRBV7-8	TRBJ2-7	ASSLGSDYEQY
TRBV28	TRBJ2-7	ASSPANSGRSEQY
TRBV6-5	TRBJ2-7	ASSYSTGSSYEQY
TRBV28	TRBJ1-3	ASSLTVSSGNTIY
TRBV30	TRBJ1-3	AWGTGGSGNTIY
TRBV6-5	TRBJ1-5	ASRSRVWDQPQH
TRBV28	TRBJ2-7	ASSLSRRSYEQY
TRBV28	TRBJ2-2	ASTRGGGANTGELF
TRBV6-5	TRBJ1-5	ASRYTRDSNQPQH
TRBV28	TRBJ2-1	ASSPPSGSLDEQF
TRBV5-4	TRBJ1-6	ASSRQGSSYNSPLH
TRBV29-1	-	SVKPADWGEQY
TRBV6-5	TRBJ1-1	ASIPRAGQGAEAF
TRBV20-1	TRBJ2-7	SAADNYEQY
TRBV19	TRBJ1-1	ASSSGPLLNTEAF
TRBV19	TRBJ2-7	ASSMGWGQGVYEQY
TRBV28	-	ASSGGLGGYEQY
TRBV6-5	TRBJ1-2	ASSYDSPPGDGYT
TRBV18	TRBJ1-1	ASSPPTLMNTEAF
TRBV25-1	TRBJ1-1	ASSASRGMNTEAF
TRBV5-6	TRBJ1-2	ASSLMSAFNYGYT
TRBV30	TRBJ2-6	AWSVTGLATGANVLT
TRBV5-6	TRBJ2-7	ASSLGGTGPYEQY
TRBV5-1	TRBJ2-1	ASSRDSNSYNEQF
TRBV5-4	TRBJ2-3	ASSDPSGPDTQY
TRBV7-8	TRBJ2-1	ASSLVPWDRSFINEQF